The T cell receptor beta chain described here comes from a study of shared clonotypes between healthy human individuals (dated by TCRdb to the early 2020s). About the full investigation: The cohort comprised a couple of women and three men aged 18 to 49 years. To increase sequencing depth and limit assay-specific biases, different laboratories used diverse techniques to prepare libraries and sequence TCR repertoires. Each donor's leukapheresis produced roughly between roughly 0.85 and 10 billion PBMCs. For each donor, CD4 naive and CD4 memory were each run on three plates, CD8 naive on two plates, and CD8 memory on one plate. To estimate repertoire size and how much clonotype sharing occurs between individuals, the study deeply sequenced the blood TCR repertoires of about 5 healthy adults. What the authors observed across the whole study: Naive subsets generally had larger estimated clonotype richness than memory subsets. The genetic and exposure-history diversity represented was limited by the small number of donors. Even with the large sequencing depth, rarefaction of the sorted-subset datasets indicated that sequencing was incomplete. Across a handful of donors, approximately 4.9% of naive CD4, approximately 3.5% of naive CD8, 2% to 2.5% of memory CD4, and approximately 0.4% of memory CD8 clonotypes were shared. Compared with non-shared clonotypes, the clonotypes found in all four sorted-subset donors had higher generation probabilities. Pairwise subsampling indicated that sequencing depth was expected to affect the degree of clonotype sharing among donors. Sampling was restricted to blood, and TCR repertoires in tissues likely differ from the TCR repertoires found in blood.

Using the deep immunoSEQ assay, multiplex PCR amplified TCR CDR3 regions from genomic DNA. Genomic DNA extracted from each cell subset was distributed evenly over all wells of several immunoSEQ 96-well plates, and each plate served as one replicate. Each replicate PCR for sorted subsets received around 200 ng genomic DNA, equal to some 32,000 T cell genomes. The purified libraries were quantified using a Qubit 3.0 fluorometer, sized with a Bioanalyzer 2100, and then quantified again using the KAPA Library Quantification kit. Each immunoSEQ 96-well plate was sequenced on its own single-read 150-cycle Illumina NextSeq 550 flow cell. In the authors' own workflow: Because only junctional sequences without quality scores were contained in the immunoSEQ output, filtering matching that applied to full-length reads could not be performed. To assign V/J genes and CDR3, sequences were annotated using PyIR, a Python wrapper for IgBLAST v1.9, with IMGT germline references. Reads were removed for weak V/J assignments (E-value above 1e-6), missing CDR3, stop codons, out-of-frame junctions, or ambiguous translated residues. V3J clonotypes were defined by identical inferred V gene, J gene, and CDR3 amino acid sequence. Percentage overlap between repertoires was calculated by dividing the number of shared unique clonotypes by the size of the smaller repertoire. RTK rarefaction, the Chao1 estimator, and Recon v2.1 estimates of unobserved clonotypes were used to assess repertoire richness. Generation probabilities for all TCRbeta clonotypes obtained by the gDNA method from a handful of donors were computed using OLGA. TCRdb mirrors the immuneACCESS table, restricted to in-frame sequences. Some clones are absent from its copies; in checked studies, under half trace to an unresolved V gene, and the reason for the others is unknown. V, J and clone size were drawn from that table, and D and trimming were deduced from the DNA. The sample table lists 1.5 million to 1.9 million clones, approximately 98% of them with a count of one. Roughly 0.4% of the sample belongs to the ten largest clones.

V loses 10 bases at its end and J loses 5 bases; junction bases beyond the gene matches: 14. The CDR3 contains 14 residues, cysteine and phenylalanine counted. Kept here is only the CDR3 DNA, which spans 42 bases and is read in frame from base 1. CDR1 and CDR2 are drawn from the germline V gene: ENHRY, SYGVKD. The donors were healthy, HIV-negative adults with no recently reported acute infections or vaccinations. All donors were Caucasian adults living in Nashville, Tennessee, USA. CD4+ T cells were enriched through magnetic negative selection, after which naive cells were positively selected on CD45RA and the remaining negative fraction served as the memory subset. After blood collection by leukapheresis, PBMCs were isolated using Ficoll-Histopaque density gradient centrifugation and then cryopreserved in the vapor phase of liquid nitrogen. Analytical flow cytometry was used to check the purity and quantity of each magnetically sorted T cell population. From each sorted fraction, genomic DNA was isolated and quantified by UV absorbance on a Nanodrop 2000c.

Remarks on this clone: Its antigen is still unknown. No much larger clone exists at a distance of one base, and base qualities are not known.

The clonotype comes from a man younger than 40 in good health. Input material: naive CD4+ T cells sorted from blood. The cell subset or site label on this specimen signifies: CD45RA+ positively selected. Rearrangement joined TRBV10-3 to TRBJ2-7; 7 junctional bases match TRBD1. The CDR3 protein: CATLQTGPLNEQYF. The DNA sequence is as follows: TGTGCCACTCTCCAGACAGGGCCCCTCAACGAGCAGTACTTC.